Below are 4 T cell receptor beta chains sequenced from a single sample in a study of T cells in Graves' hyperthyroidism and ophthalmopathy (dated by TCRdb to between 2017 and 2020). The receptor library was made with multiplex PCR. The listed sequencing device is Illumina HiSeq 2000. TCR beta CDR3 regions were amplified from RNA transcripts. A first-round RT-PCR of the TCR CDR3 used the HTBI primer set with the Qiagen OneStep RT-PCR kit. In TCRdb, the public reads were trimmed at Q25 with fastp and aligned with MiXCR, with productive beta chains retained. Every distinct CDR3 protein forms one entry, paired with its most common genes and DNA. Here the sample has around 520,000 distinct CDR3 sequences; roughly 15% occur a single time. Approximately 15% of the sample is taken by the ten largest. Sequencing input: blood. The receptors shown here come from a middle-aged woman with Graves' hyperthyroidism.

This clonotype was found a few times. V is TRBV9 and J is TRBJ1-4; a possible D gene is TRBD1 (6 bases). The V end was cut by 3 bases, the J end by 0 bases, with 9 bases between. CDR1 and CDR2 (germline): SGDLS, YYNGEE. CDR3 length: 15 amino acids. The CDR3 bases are TGTGCCAGCAGCGCCACAGGGTCAACTAATGAAAAACTGTTTTTT. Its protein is CASSATGSTNEKLFF.

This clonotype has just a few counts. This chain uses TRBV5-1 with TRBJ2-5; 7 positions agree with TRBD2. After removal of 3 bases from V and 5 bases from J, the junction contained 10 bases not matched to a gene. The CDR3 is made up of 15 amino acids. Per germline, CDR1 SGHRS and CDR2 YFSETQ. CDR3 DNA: TGCGCCAGCAGCTCACAAGGACGGGAGGTGGAGACCCAGTACTTC. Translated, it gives CASSSQGREVETQYF.

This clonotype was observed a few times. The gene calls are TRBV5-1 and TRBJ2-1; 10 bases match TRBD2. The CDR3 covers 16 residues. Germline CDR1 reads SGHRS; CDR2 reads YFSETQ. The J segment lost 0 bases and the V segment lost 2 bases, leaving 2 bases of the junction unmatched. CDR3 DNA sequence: TGCGCCAGCAGCTTAGCGGGAGGGTTCTCCTACAATGAGCAGTTCTTC. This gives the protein CASSLAGGFSYNEQFF.

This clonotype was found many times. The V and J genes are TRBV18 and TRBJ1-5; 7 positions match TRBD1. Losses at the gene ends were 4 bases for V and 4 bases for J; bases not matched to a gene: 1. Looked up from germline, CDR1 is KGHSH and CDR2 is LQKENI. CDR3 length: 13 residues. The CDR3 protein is CASSRQGNQPQHF. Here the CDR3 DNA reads TGTGCCAGCTCACGACAGGGAAATCAGCCCCAGCATTTT.